This T cell receptor (beta chain) was recorded in a study of technical replicates of blood from a handful of donors. The CDR3 extends over 12 amino acids. Losses at the gene ends were 5 bases for V and 5 bases for J; bases not matched to a gene: 2. Germline V lookup: CDR1 SGHRS, CDR2 YFSETQ. Generated by immunoSEQ multiplex PCR, the TCRdb table keeps only in-frame clones and is missing some. The sample lists roughly 87,000 clones, 91% seen once, with 0.3% to 0.45% in the top ten. The sample consisted of T cells isolated from PBMCs. This TCR derives from a human donor in good health. V usage is TRBV5-1 and J usage is TRBJ2-3; 7 positions agree with TRBD1. The CDR3 sequence: CASRQGQDTQYF. Written as DNA, the CDR3 is TGCGCCAGCAGACAGGGGCAAGATACGCAGTATTTT.